This TCR beta chain was documented in a study of spatial heterogeneity in lung cancer. MiXCR, applied by TCRdb to the 5' RACE reads, yields one record per CDR3 protein. The table records some 83,000 distinct CDR3 sequences, 15% to 25% of them present only once. V gave up 5 bases and J gave up 10 bases; unmatched junction bases: 11. CDR3 length: 15 residues. CDR1 and CDR2 (germline): MNHEY, SMNVEV (reference sequence). Time point meaning: sample taken at primary tumor resection. The input material, whole RNA from tumor, nontumor lung or frozen PBMC, was sequenced unsorted. Just over 70 TRACERx patients with early, untreated non-small cell lung cancer donated samples.

The sequenced sample was PBMCs, obtained at surgery. The clonotype comes from a male donor with early-stage non-small cell lung cancer. The genes are TRBV27 and TRBJ1-6; 7 positions agree with TRBD1. The CDR3 reads CASSTSTGAGSPLHF. Written as DNA, the CDR3 is TGTGCCAGCAGTACCTCTACAGGGGCGGGCTCACCCCTCCACTTT.